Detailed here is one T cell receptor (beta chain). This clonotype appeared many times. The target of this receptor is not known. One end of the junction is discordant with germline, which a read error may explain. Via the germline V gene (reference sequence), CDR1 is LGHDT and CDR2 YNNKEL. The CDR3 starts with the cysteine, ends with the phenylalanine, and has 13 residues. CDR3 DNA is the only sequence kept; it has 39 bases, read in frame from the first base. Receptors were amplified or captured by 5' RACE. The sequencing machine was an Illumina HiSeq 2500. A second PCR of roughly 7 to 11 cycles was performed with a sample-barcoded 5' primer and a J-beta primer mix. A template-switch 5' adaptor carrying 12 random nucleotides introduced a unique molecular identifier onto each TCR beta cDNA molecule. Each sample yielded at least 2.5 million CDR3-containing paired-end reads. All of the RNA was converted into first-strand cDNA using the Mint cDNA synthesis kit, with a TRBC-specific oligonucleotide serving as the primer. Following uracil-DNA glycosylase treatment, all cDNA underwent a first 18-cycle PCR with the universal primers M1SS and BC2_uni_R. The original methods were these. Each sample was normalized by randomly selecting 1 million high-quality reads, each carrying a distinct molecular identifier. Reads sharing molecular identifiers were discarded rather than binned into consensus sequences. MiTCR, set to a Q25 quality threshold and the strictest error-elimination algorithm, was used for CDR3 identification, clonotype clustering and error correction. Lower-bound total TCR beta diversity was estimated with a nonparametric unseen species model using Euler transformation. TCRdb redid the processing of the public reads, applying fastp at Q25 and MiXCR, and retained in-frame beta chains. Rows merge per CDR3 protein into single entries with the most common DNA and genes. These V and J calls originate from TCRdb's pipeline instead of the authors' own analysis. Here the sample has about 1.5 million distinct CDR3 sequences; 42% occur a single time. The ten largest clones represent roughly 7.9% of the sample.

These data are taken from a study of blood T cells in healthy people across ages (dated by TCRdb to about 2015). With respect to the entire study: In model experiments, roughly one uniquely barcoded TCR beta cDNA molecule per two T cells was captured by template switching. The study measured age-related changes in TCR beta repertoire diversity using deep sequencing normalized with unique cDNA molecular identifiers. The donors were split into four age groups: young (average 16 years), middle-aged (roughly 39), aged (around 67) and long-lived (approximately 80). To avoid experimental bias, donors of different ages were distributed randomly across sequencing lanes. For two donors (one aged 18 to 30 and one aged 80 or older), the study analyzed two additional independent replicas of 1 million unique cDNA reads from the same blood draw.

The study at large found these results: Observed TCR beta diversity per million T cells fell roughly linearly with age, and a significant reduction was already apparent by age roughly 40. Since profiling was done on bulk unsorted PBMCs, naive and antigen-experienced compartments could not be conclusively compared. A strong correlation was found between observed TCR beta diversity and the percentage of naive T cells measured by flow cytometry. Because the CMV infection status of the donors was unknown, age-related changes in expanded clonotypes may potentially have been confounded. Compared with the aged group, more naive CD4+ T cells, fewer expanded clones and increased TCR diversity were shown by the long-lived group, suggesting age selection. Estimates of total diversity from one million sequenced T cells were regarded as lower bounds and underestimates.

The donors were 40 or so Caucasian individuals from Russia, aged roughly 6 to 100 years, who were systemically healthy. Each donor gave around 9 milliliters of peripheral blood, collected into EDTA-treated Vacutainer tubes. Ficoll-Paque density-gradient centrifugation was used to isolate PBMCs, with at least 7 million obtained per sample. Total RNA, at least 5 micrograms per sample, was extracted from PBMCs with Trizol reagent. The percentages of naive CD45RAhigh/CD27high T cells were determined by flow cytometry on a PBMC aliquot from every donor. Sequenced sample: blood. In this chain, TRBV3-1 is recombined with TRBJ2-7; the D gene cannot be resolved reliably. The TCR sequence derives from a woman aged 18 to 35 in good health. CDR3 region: CASSQVSSYEQYF. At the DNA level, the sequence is TGCGCCAGCAGCCAAGTCAGCTCCTACGAGCAGTACTTC.